Following are 22 T cell receptor beta chains from one sample sequenced in a study of blood T cell repertoires in COVID-19. The table came from immunoSEQ multiplex PCR; TCRdb's copy has only in-frame clones and leaves some out. The sample lists about 330,000 clones; 92% were seen once. The sequenced material came from PBMCs or T cells enriched from blood (not recorded which). All receptors derive from a woman in her twenties or thirties who had recovered from COVID-19.

The chain is built from TRBV27 and TRBJ1-3; 9 nucleotides agree with TRBD1. Germline CDR1 is MNHEY and CDR2 is SMNVEV (reference sequence). The CDR3 loop spans 13 amino acids. The V gene end was trimmed by 8 bases and the J gene end by 8 bases; junction bases not matched to a gene: 7. CDR3 in DNA: TGTGCCAGCGGGCCCGGGGACAGGGACACCATATATTTT. It encodes CASGPGDRDTIYF.

The chain links TRBV2 to TRBJ1-6; no clear D gene. Germline CDR1 SNHLY, CDR2 FYNNEI. This CDR3 spans 18 amino acids. V lost 0 bases to trimming and J lost 1 base, with 13 bases between them. CDR3 DNA sequence: TGTGCCAGCAGTGAAGCGCGCGGCCAAGGATCCTATAATTCACCCCTCCACTTT. Encoded protein: CASSEARGQGSYNSPLHF. Together with reference TRBV2 and TRBJ1-6, the CDR3 gives the full variable domain: EPEVTQTPSHQVTQMGQEVILRCVPISNHLYFYWYRQILGQKVEFLVSFYNNEISEKSEIFDDQFSVERPDGSNFTLKIRSTKLEDSAMYFCASSEARGQGSYNSPLHFGNGTRLTVT.

The chain joins TRBV3-1 (or the pseudogene TRBV3-2) to TRBJ2-7, with TRBD2 matching over 14 bases. The CDR3 sequence is 15 residues long. Trimming cost V 4 bases and J 4 bases; bases outside gene matches: 3. Germline CDR1 reads LGHDT; CDR2 reads YNNKEL (reference sequence). The CDR3 sequence is CASSLGLAGVYEQYF. The CDR3 DNA reads as TGTGCCAGCAGCCTGGGACTAGCGGGAGTTTACGAGCAGTACTTC.

This chain links TRBV5-4 with TRBJ2-3; 11 positions match TRBD2. The CDR3 runs 16 residues. Losses at the gene ends were 4 bases for V and 2 bases for J; bases not matched to a gene: 6. Germline values: CDR1 SGHNT, CDR2 YYREEE (reference sequence). The CDR3 nucleotides are TGTGCCAGCAGCGAGACTAGCGGGGCTTCCACAGATACGCAGTATTTT. Translating gives CASSETSGASTDTQYF.

J is TRBJ1-3 and V is TRBV7-3; no firm D call. Germline V gene data show CDR1 as SGHTA and CDR2 as FQGTGA. This CDR3 has 15 amino acids. The V end lost 3 bases, the J end lost 3 bases, and 12 bases lay between the germline ends. DNA for the CDR3: TGTGCCAGCAGCTTGCCCAGGTCTTATGGAAACACCATATATTTT. Translated, it gives CASSLPRSYGNTIYF.

This chain uses TRBV28 with TRBJ1-1; 7 bases are a match to TRBD1. Germline trimming cut 4 bases from V and 11 bases from J; bases unmatched to any gene: 13. The germline CDR1 and CDR2 sequences are MDHEN and SYDVKM. The CDR3 contains 14 residues. CDR3 residues: CASSSRKDRAGAFF. CDR3 in DNA: TGTGCCAGCAGTTCCCGAAAAGACAGGGCCGGGGCTTTCTTT. Looking up the rest from reference TRBV28 and TRBJ1-1 gives the full variable domain: DVKVTQSSRYLVKRTGEKVFLECVQDMDHENMFWYRQDPGLGLRLIYFSYDVKMKEKGDIPEGYSVSREKKERFSLILESASTNQTSMYLCASSSRKDRAGAFFGQGTRLTVV.

This clone appeared once. This chain links TRBV29-1 with TRBJ1-1; 7 nucleotides match TRBD1. Germline assignment: CDR1 SQVTM and CDR2 ANQGSEA. V trimming: 1 base; J trimming: 2 bases; junction bases outside the gene matches: 10. CDR3 length equals 16 residues. The CDR3 here is CSVEGQGRGGNTEAFF. The CDR3 DNA is TGCAGCGTTGAAGGACAGGGCCGAGGGGGTAACACTGAAGCTTTCTTT.

This sequence joins TRBV30 and TRBJ2-6; tentative D call: TRBD2 (7 bases). Germline loops: CDR1 GTSNPN, CDR2 SVGIG (reference sequence). The length of the CDR3 is 14 residues. Trimming pared 4 bases from V and 4 bases from J, leaving 11 bases between. The CDR3 loop reads CAWTGGSGANVLTF. The CDR3 DNA reads TGTGCCTGGACGGGGGGCTCCGGGGCCAACGTCCTGACTTTC.

This clone was counted a few times. V gene TRBV5-4 combines with J gene TRBJ1-1; 8 nucleotides line up with TRBD1. Per germline, CDR1 SGHNT and CDR2 YYREEE (reference sequence). The CDR3 is made up of 14 amino acids. J was trimmed by 7 bases and V by 2 bases; bases with no gene match: 7. The CDR3: CASSLQGTGVEAFF. The CDR3 nucleotides read TGTGCCAGCAGCTTACAAGGGACAGGCGTTGAAGCTTTCTTT.

This chain joins TRBV11-3 and TRBJ2-5; 10 positions agree with TRBD1. CDR3 size: 14 residues. Germline values: CDR1 SGHNT, CDR2 YENEEA. Trimming removed 4 bases from V and 5 bases from J; junction bases left unmatched: 4. CDR3 loop: CASSSDRGGETQYF. The CDR3 DNA sequence: TGTGCCAGCAGCTCGGACAGGGGGGGCGAGACCCAGTACTTC.

V is TRBV7-2 and J is TRBJ2-5, with 7 bases identical to TRBD2. The CDR3 spans 15 residues. Germline V gene data show CDR1 as SGHTA and CDR2 as FQGNSA. After removal of 4 bases from V and 5 bases from J, the junction contained 10 bases not matched to a gene. DNA of the CDR3: TGTGCCAGCAGCTCGGGTCGGGGGGTTCAGGAGACCCAGTACTTC. It codes for CASSSGRGVQETQYF.

V and J are TRBV4-3 and TRBJ2-4; 9 bases agree with TRBD1. The CDR3 extends over 16 amino acids. Germline trimming cut 2 bases from V and 4 bases from J; bases unmatched to any gene: 6. Germline V CDR1 and CDR2: LGHNA, YSLEER. In nucleotides, the CDR3 is TGCGCCAGCAGCCAACTTCCCGGGACAGGGAAAAACATTCAGTACTTC. Its protein product is CASSQLPGTGKNIQYF.

The V and J genes are TRBV28 and TRBJ1-3; unclear D gene. The germline V gene encodes CDR1 MDHEN and CDR2 SYDVKM. V lost 8 bases and J 3 bases, leaving 2 bases between the germline ends. This CDR3 comprises 10 residues. This CDR3 is CASYGNTIYF. The CDR3 DNA follows: TGTGCCAGCTATGGAAACACCATATATTTT. Filled out from reference TRBV28 and TRBJ1-3, the complete variable domain reads DVKVTQSSRYLVKRTGEKVFLECVQDMDHENMFWYRQDPGLGLRLIYFSYDVKMKEKGDIPEGYSVSREKKERFSLILESASTNQTSMYLCASYGNTIYFGEGSWLTVV.

As for this clone: The sample contains more than one DNA sequence encoding this CDR3. This chain links TRBV7-9 with TRBJ2-2; D remains ambiguous. Germline-derived CDR1 and CDR2 are SEHNR and FQNEAQ (reference sequence). Trimming shortened V by 5 bases and J by 4 bases, and 2 bases separated the two germline ends. The CDR3 is 11 residues long. The CDR3 loop is CASSRTGELFF. In nucleotides, the CDR3 is TGTGCCAGCAGCCGCACCGGGGAGCTGTTTTTT.

The chain recombines TRBV4-1 with TRBJ1-1; 7 bases are shared with TRBD1. Losses at the gene ends were 4 bases for V and 0 bases for J; bases not matched to a gene: 8. The CDR3 spans 16 residues. The V gene's germline CDR1 is MGHRA and CDR2 YSYEKL. In nucleotides, the CDR3 is TGCGCCAGCAGCCCTTCACAGGGGAGCATGAACACTGAAGCTTTCTTT. Translating it yields CASSPSQGSMNTEAFF.

This chain joins TRBV30 and TRBJ2-7, with 7 nucleotides matching TRBD1. J lost 0 bases, V lost 8 bases, and 7 bases had no gene match. The CDR3 has 13 amino acids. CDR1 GTSNPN and CDR2 SVGIG come from the germline V gene (reference sequence). The DNA for the CDR3 is TGTGCCGGGGACAGCCCCTACTCCTACGAGCAGTACTTC. Its protein is CAGDSPYSYEQYF.

The DNA for the CDR3 is TGTGCCAGCAGTGACGGTTTGAACACTAAGAACACTGAAGCTTTCTTT. Translating gives CASSDGLNTKNTEAFF. J is TRBJ1-1 and V is TRBV6-1; D gene unclear. The CDR3 is made up of 16 amino acids. Per the germline V gene, CDR1 is MNHNS and CDR2 is SASEGT. Trimming cost V 3 bases and J 1 base, with 15 bases left between them.

This clone was seen only once. This rearrangement joins TRBV19 to TRBJ1-2, with D possibly being TRBD1 (5 bases). There are 14 residues in the CDR3. Germline V gives CDR1 LNHDA, CDR2 SQIVND (reference sequence). Between the trimmed V and J ends, which lost 7 bases and 4 bases, there was a span of 16 bases. Written as DNA, the CDR3 is TGTGCCAGTACCCCTGGGGCGGCCCCCTATGGCTACACCTTC. Protein: CASTPGAAPYGYTF.

The chain is built from TRBV7-6 and TRBJ1-1; 10 nucleotides agree with TRBD1. CDR3 length: 15 amino acids. CDR1 SGHVS and CDR2 FNYEAQ come from the germline V gene. The trim removed 5 bases at V and 3 bases at J, leaving 6 bases unmatched. The CDR3 region is CASSARDRGYTEAFF. The CDR3 DNA follows: TGTGCCAGCAGCGCGAGGGACAGGGGTTACACTGAAGCTTTCTTT.

The CDR3 DNA reads TGTGCCAGTAGTATAGATCACCTACAGGGCAGGTACGAGCAGTACTTC. Translated: CASSIDHLQGRYEQYF. The V and J genes are TRBV19 and TRBJ2-7; a weak D match, TRBD1 (6 bases). The CDR3 is 16 amino acids. V lost 0 bases and J lost 4, with 16 bases in between. In germline, CDR1 is LNHDA, CDR2 SQIVND (reference sequence).

This clone has a count of ten or more. The chain recombines TRBV13 with TRBJ2-7; 10 bases align to TRBD2. CDR3 length: 14 residues. Germline lookup yields CDR1 PRHDT and CDR2 FYEKMQ (reference sequence). J was trimmed by 1 base and V by 6 bases; bases with no gene match: 3. In DNA form, the CDR3 reads TGTGCCAGCAGAAAGCGGGGGGGATCCTACGAGCAGTACTTC. It specifies CASRKRGGSYEQYF. Looking up the rest from reference TRBV13 and TRBJ2-7 gives the full variable domain: AAGVIQSPRHLIKEKRETATLKCYPIPRHDTVYWYQQGPGQDPQFLISFYEKMQSDKGSIPDRFSAQQFSDYHSELNMSSLELGDSALYFCASRKRGGSYEQYFGPGTRLTVT.

V gene TRBV12-3 or TRBV12-4 combines with J gene TRBJ1-6, with D possibly TRBD1 on 6 matching bases. CDR3 size: 13 residues. The V and J ends lost 3 bases and 14 bases respectively, with 14 bases between them. CDR3 protein: CASSFQQGPTLHF. The CDR3 nucleotides are TGTGCCAGCAGTTTCCAACAGGGTCCGACCCTCCACTTT.